This entry features one TCR beta chain sequence. Its antigen remains unidentified. Base qualities are missing; no much larger clone stands one base away. The germline ends are 19 bases apart after V is trimmed by 6 bases and J by 4 bases. The germline V gene (reference sequence) supplies CDR1 MNHEY and CDR2 SMNVEV. Counted from cysteine to phenylalanine, this CDR3 has 15 amino acids. Only the CDR3 DNA stays, 45 bases, in frame from base 1. The source of the sample is a study of shared clonotypes between healthy human individuals (dated by TCRdb to between 2020 and 2021). About the study as a whole: A couple of women and three men aged 18 to 49 years were included in the cohort. Per donor, three plates each were used for CD4 naive and CD4 memory, two for CD8 naive, and one for CD8 memory. To estimate repertoire size and how much clonotypes are shared between individuals, the study performed deep sequencing of blood TCR repertoires from 4 to 6 healthy adults. Libraries were prepared and TCR repertoires were sequenced by different laboratories using diverse techniques, in order to increase sequencing depth and limit assay-specific biases. Between about 0.94 and 10 billion PBMCs per donor were obtained by leukapheresis.

What the study reported, not specific to this receptor: Incomplete sequencing was indicated by rarefaction of sorted-subset datasets, despite the large sequencing depth. Clonotypes shared by all four sorted-subset donors showed higher generation probabilities than non-shared clonotypes. The small number of donors limited the genetic and exposure-history diversity represented. Pairwise subsampling indicated that sequencing depth was expected to affect the degree of clonotype sharing among donors. Naive subsets generally had larger estimated clonotype richness than memory subsets did. Sampling was limited to blood, and TCR repertoires in tissue likely differ from TCR repertoires in blood. Sharing across a handful of donors was observed for roughly 5% of naive CD4, around 3.5% of naive CD8, 2.3% of memory CD4, and approximately 0.41% of memory CD8 clonotypes.

CD8 naive samples consisted of CD45RO-negative cells that were positively selected for CCR7, yielding a CD45RA+CCR7+ population without TemRA cells. The donors were healthy, HIV-negative adults with no recently reported acute infections or vaccinations. All donors were Caucasian adults living in Nashville, Tennessee, USA. After blood collection by leukapheresis, PBMCs were isolated using Ficoll-Histopaque density gradient centrifugation and then cryopreserved in the vapor phase of liquid nitrogen. Analytical flow cytometry was used to check the purity and quantity of every magnetically sorted T cell population. Genomic DNA was isolated from each sorted fraction and quantified by UV absorbance on a Nanodrop 2000c. TCR CDR3 regions were amplified from genomic DNA by multiplex PCR using the deep immunoSEQ assay. Extracted genomic DNA from each cell subset was distributed evenly across all wells of several immunoSEQ 96-well plates, and each plate was treated as a replicate. Each replicate PCR for sorted subsets received about 180 ng genomic DNA, equal to about 30,000 T cell genomes. The purified libraries were quantified using a Qubit 3.0 fluorometer, sized with a Bioanalyzer 2100, and then quantified again using the KAPA Library Quantification kit. Each immunoSEQ 96-well plate was sequenced on its own single-read 150-cycle Illumina NextSeq 550 flow cell. Turning to the authors' computational methods: Because the immunoSEQ output included only junctional sequences and no quality scores, the filtering could not be the same as the filtering used for full-length reads. Sequences were annotated with PyIR, a Python wrapper for IgBLAST v1.9, using IMGT germline references to assign V/J genes and CDR3. Reads with weak V/J assignments (E-value above 1e-6), missing CDR3, stop codons, out-of-frame junctions, or ambiguous translated residues were removed. V3J clonotypes were defined as sequences sharing the same inferred V gene, J gene, and CDR3 amino acid sequence. To compute the percentage overlap between repertoires, the number of shared unique clonotypes was divided by the size of the smaller repertoire. RTK rarefaction, the Chao1 estimator, and Recon v2.1 estimates of unobserved clonotypes were used to assess repertoire richness. OLGA was used to compute generation probabilities for all TCRbeta clonotypes that the gDNA method yielded from a few donors. TCRdb mirrors the immuneACCESS table, restricted to in-frame sequences. Some clones are absent from its copies; in checked studies, under half trace to an unresolved V gene, and the reason for the others is unknown. The V and J calls and clone size were taken over from that table, and D and trimming were inferred from the DNA. The sample table holds around 650,000 clones, of which about 96% were seen once. Of the sample, 0.11% is held by the ten largest clones.

The chain joins TRBV27 to TRBJ2-7; the D gene cannot be resolved reliably. This clonotype was sampled from a woman aged 25 to 39 in good health. The sample taken for sequencing was naive CD8+ T cells sorted from blood. This sample's cell subset or site label indicates: CD45RA+CCR7+. At the DNA level, the sequence is TGTGCCAGCAGCCACGGCCGAACTGCACAATACGAGCAGTACTTC. This sequence encodes CASSHGRTAQYEQYF.